Included here is one T cell receptor beta chain sequence, with context. Its antigen is undetermined. PRAID featured immunodeficiency plus autoinflammation. Here immunoSEQ multiplex PCR was the method, and the copy in TCRdb shows in-frame clones only, minus some. The sample carries some 33,000 clones, almost 90% recorded once. This specimen comes from a study of stem cell transplantation in POMP-related autoinflammatory disease. Study details: Before transplant, CD4+ T cells skewed naive and CD8+ proportions were low.

Trimming cost V 5 bases and J 0 bases, with 15 bases left between them. Germline CDR1 SGHDT, CDR2 YYEEEE. This CDR3 comprises 15 residues. General study results and limits: Patients with PRAID showed a restricted number of unique TRB V-J gene pairings. In patients with PRAID, every analyzed T-cell subset tended to show lower diversity and higher clonality.

This chain connects TRBV5-6 to TRBJ2-7, with D possibly matching TRBD1 (6 bases). The clonotype was recovered from a human donor with POMP-related autoinflammation and immune dysregulation (PRAID). Sequencing was performed on CD4+ T cells from PBMCs, taken before stem cell transplantation. CDR3 nucleotides: TGTGCCAGCAGTCGAGGGGGTCCCGCCTCCTACGAGCAGTACTTC. Its translation: CASSRGGPASYEQYF.